This T cell receptor (beta chain) appears in the sequencing data of a study of T cells in Graves' hyperthyroidism and ophthalmopathy (dated by TCRdb to 2018 to 2020). Looking at the study overall: Peripheral blood was sampled at the time of initial diagnosis, prior to any treatment. TCR V-J signatures able to tell the groups apart were searched for in a discovery cohort of about a hundred patients, of whom over 40 had Graves' ophthalmopathy and roughly 59 had stable Graves' hyperthyroidism. Prospective prediction of ophthalmopathy was tested in an independent validation cohort of under 20 hyperthyroidism patients and 15 to 17 patients who later progressed to ophthalmopathy. The 100 discovery patients were randomly split 7:3 into training and test sets. Thyroid tissue and blood T-cell repertoires from more than 5 Graves' hyperthyroidism patients were also compared in the study. Once sampling was done, hyperthyroidism patients were given methimazole at a starting dose of 30 mg daily, whereas ophthalmopathy patients were given high-dose intravenous methylprednisolone. According to the paper, TCR Vbeta CDR3 sequencing was carried out on about 140 peripheral blood samples, which came from over 40 ophthalmopathy, under 85 hyperthyroidism and 17 progressor patients.

General conclusions and limits of the study: Blood samples also contained most of the expanded thyroid clonotypes (frequency above 0.001), which suggests that blood repertoires may reflect thyroid immune responses. Ophthalmopathy was separated from stable hyperthyroidism by a 13 V-J signature model, with over 85% sensitivity and about 81% specificity obtained in cross-validation and 80%/75% obtained in testing. In validation, the model predicted progression to ophthalmopathy with 55% to 71% sensitivity and 72% to 85% specificity, a median of around 6.6 months before onset. Sample size was not statistically predetermined, and investigators were not blinded to group allocation.

This clonotype was detected many times. Its recognized antigen is unknown. The sample holds no much larger clone one base away, and base qualities are not on file. The CDR3 has 12 amino acids, counting the end cysteine and phenylalanine. Only the CDR3 DNA is retained, 36 bases long and in frame from the first base. V lost 4 bases and J lost 4 bases, and the count of bases not matched to a germline gene is 0. CDR1 and CDR2, looked up from the germline V gene (reference sequence), are LGHDT and YNNKEL. The TCR beta CDR3 regions were amplified from RNA transcripts. A first-round RT-PCR of the TCR CDR3 used the HTBI primer set with the Qiagen OneStep RT-PCR kit. A second multiplex PCR round built the libraries, followed by size selection and purification. Sequencing of the libraries was done on an Illumina HiSeq2000 using paired-end 100 bp reads. Regarding the original processing steps: Raw data were processed with SOAPnuke, discarding reads with adapters, uncalled bases, mean Phred below 15, or no exact constant-primer or identifier match. COPE v1.2.5 was used to merge high-quality paired reads, and clonotypes were defined as unique nucleotide sequences. MiTCR v1.1 was used to align clonotypes to the IMGT TRBV, TRBD and TRBJ reference segments. Only V-J combinations with frequency above 0.0001, covering about 99% of repertoires, were analysed. The TCS score was defined as the ratio of F50 (clonal expansion) to E x V (chaos), calculated using BLOSUM62-based TCRdist between CDR3 peptides within each V-J. Welch's t-statistics and random forest reduced just over 500 V-J features to fewer than 15, which were used in a naive Bayes classifier (R e1071). In-frame beta chains were kept once TCRdb had trimmed the public reads at Q25 with fastp and called clones with MiXCR. CDR3 protein sequences are deduplicated, and each keeps its most common genes and DNA. The V and J calls reflect TCRdb's pipeline rather than the authors' work. The sample yields a few hundred thousand distinct CDR3 sequences; approximately 15% were counted once. The ten largest clones capture around 7.5% of the sample.

A patient counted as having stable Graves' hyperthyroidism if no progression to ophthalmopathy occurred over 18 months of follow-up. The hyperthyroidism patients were between 18 and 65 years old and newly diagnosed, with a disease duration of less than 2 months. Exclusion was applied to patients with uncontrolled infections, other autoimmune diseases, pregnancy or lactation. Diagnoses relied on clinical symptoms, serum thyroxine and TRAb, thyroid ultrasound and orbital computed tomography. Ficoll-Paque density gradient centrifugation was used to isolate PBMCs from 10 ml of fresh peripheral blood. Total RNA was extracted using Trizol reagent, and RNA quality was assessed on an Agilent 2100 Bioanalyzer.

The chain joins TRBV3-1 to TRBJ1-2; TRBD1 aligns with 7 central bases. The sequenced sample consisted of blood. This receptor was identified in a woman aged 25 to 45 with Graves' hyperthyroidism. The DNA is TGTGCCAGCAGCCGACAGGGCTATGGCTACACCTTC. It translates as CASSRQGYGYTF.